This TCR beta chain was identified during a study of tumor-infiltrating lymphocytes in primary liver carcinoma. Study context: Stage T1-T3 N0M0 and a size of about 4 to 11 cm characterized the tumors. The study obtained roughly 3.65 to 8 million productive TCRbeta reads per sample, similar across tissue types.

Blood RNA was derived from unsorted whole blood, and germline DNA was extracted too. With chronic HBV infection, the patients were also treatment-naive. Total RNA (approximately 0.5 ug) served as template for TCR beta cDNA synthesis primed by a constant-region primer. Investigators got TCR beta libraries out of three nested multiplex PCR rounds, done with slightly modified ARM-PCR. The study ran its first two PCR rounds for roughly 9 cycles each, using TRBV1-TRBV30 forward primers and a C-beta reverse primer. TCRdb recomputed calls from the multiplex PCR reads with MiXCR, one row per CDR3 protein. The table records some 320,000 distinct CDR3 sequences, roughly 60% of them present only once. Notes on this clonotype: One end of the junction is discordant with germline, which a read error may explain.

CDR1 is SQVTM, CDR2 ANQGSEA, per germline. The CDR3 loop spans 14 amino acids. Sequences were obtained from peripheral blood. The chain couples TRBV29-1 to TRBJ2-7; 7 bases are shared with TRBD1. The sequence was collected from a man aged 40-49 years with primary liver carcinoma and hepatitis B virus infection. CDR3 sequence (DNA): TGCGGCGTTGAAGGGGGACAGTCCAACTATGAGCAGTACTTC. Translating gives CGVEGGQSNYEQYF.